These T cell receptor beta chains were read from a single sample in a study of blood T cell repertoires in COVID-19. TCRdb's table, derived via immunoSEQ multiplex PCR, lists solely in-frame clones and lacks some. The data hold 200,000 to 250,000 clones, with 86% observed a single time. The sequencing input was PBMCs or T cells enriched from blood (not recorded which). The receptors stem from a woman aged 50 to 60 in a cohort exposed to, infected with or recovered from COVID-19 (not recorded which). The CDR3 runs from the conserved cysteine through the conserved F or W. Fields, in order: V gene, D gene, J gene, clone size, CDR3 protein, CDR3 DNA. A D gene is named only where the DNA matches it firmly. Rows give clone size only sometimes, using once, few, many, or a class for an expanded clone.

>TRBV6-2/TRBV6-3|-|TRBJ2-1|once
CASSIQGSYNEQFF
TGTGCCAGCAGCATACAGGGATCCTACAATGAGCAGTTCTTC
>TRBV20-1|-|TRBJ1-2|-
CSSSYGYTF
TGCAGTTCTTCTTATGGCTACACCTTC
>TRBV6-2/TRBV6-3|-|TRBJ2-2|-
CASSYYRSNTGELFF
TGTGCCAGCAGTTACTATAGATCCAACACCGGGGAGCTGTTTTTT
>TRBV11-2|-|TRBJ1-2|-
CASSSPARGGRGHF
TGTGCCAGCAGCTCGCCGGCCCGGGGGGGCAGGGGTCACTTC
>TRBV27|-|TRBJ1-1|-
CASSLRRTNTEAFF
TGTGCCAGCAGTCTCCGCAGAACGAACACTGAAGCTTTCTTT
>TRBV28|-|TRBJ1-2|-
CASSSGTEIYGYTF
TGTGCCAGCAGTTCAGGGACTGAGATCTATGGCTACACCTTC
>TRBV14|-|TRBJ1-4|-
CASSPGHQATNEKLFF
TGTGCCAGCAGCCCGGGACACCAGGCAACTAATGAAAAACTGTTTTTT
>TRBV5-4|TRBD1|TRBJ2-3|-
CASSLDVGQGMEESTDTQYF
TGTGCCAGCAGCTTGGATGTGGGACAGGGAATGGAAGAGTCCACAGATACGCAGTATTTT
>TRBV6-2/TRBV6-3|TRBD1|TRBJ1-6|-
CASSFGQGPRSPLHF
TGTGCCAGCAGTTTCGGACAGGGCCCGCGTTCACCCCTCCACTTT
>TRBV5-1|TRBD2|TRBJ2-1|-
CASSSPGLASSYNEQFF
TGCGCCAGCAGCTCGCCGGGACTAGCGAGCTCCTACAATGAGCAGTTCTTC
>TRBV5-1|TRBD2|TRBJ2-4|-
CASSRPGLAGNIQYF
TGCGCCAGCAGCCGACCGGGACTAGCGGGTAACATTCAGTACTTC
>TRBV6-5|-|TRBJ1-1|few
CASSYSRDLNTEAFF
TGTGCCAGCAGTTACTCTCGGGATTTGAACACTGAAGCTTTCTTT
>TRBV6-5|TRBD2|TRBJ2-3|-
CASSSTLAGGTDTQYF
TGTGCCAGCAGTTCGACGTTAGCGGGGGGCACAGATACGCAGTATTTT
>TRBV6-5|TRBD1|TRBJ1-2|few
CASSPWGTGGSYTF
TGTGCCAGCAGCCCCTGGGGGACAGGAGGGAGCTACACCTTC
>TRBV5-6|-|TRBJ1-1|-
CASSPKGRGSGVEAFF
TGTGCCAGCAGCCCGAAAGGGCGGGGGTCGGGTGTGGAAGCTTTCTTT
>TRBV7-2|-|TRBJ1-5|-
CASSLTWGEDQPQHF
TGTGCCAGCAGCCTCACTTGGGGCGAAGATCAGCCCCAGCATTTT
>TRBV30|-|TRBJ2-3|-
CAWTRVYTDTQYF
TGTGCCTGGACCCGTGTGTACACAGATACGCAGTATTTT
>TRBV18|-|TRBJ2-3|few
CASSPGFGTDTQYF
TGTGCCAGCTCACCTGGCTTCGGCACAGATACGCAGTATTTT
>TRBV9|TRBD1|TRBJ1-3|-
CASSAPWTGYSGNTIYF
TGTGCCAGCAGCGCACCCTGGACAGGGTACTCTGGAAACACCATATATTTT
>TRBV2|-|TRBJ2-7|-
CASSEGRGGNEQYF
TGTGCCAGCAGTGAGGGAAGGGGTGGGAACGAGCAGTACTTC
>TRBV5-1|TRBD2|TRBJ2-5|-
CASSVSGGAGETQYF
TGCGCCAGCAGCGTCAGCGGGGGGGCAGGAGAGACCCAGTACTTC
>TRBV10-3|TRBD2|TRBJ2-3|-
CAIMGTSGGTDTQYF
TGTGCCATCATGGGGACTAGCGGGGGGACAGATACGCAGTATTTT
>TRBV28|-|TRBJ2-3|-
CASSGRAAADTQYF
TGTGCCAGCAGTGGACGAGCGGCCGCAGATACGCAGTATTTT
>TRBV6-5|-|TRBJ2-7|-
CASSPQGSEQYF
TGTGCCAGCAGTCCCCAGGGGAGTGAGCAGTACTTC
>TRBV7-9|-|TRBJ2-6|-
CASSPQTDPSGANVLTF
TGTGCCAGCAGCCCACAGACCGACCCCTCTGGGGCCAACGTCCTGACTTTC
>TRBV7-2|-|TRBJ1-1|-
CASSPQGRGNTEAFF
TGTGCCAGCAGCCCTCAGGGGCGTGGGAACACTGAAGCTTTCTTT
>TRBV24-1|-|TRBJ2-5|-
CATSDPAGPQETQYF
TGTGCCACCAGTGACCCGGCGGGCCCACAAGAGACCCAGTACTTC
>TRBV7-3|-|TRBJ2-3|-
CASNRGMGDTQYF
TGTGCCAGCAACCGGGGGATGGGGGATACGCAGTATTTT
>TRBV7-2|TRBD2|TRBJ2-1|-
CASSWTSGYYNEQFF
TGTGCCAGCAGTTGGACTAGCGGATATTACAATGAGCAGTTCTTC
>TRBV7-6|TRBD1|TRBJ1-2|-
CASSLPDRAMTYGYTF
TGTGCCAGCAGTCTACCGGACAGGGCTATGACCTATGGCTACACCTTC
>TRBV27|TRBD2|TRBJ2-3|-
CASRSRASGAHSTDTQYF
TGTGCCAGCCGATCCCGGGCTAGCGGGGCTCATAGCACAGATACGCAGTATTTT
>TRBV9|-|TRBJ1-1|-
CASSDYGRNTEAFF
TGTGCCAGCAGCGATTACGGGAGGAACACTGAAGCTTTCTTT